Sequencing of this TCR beta chain was carried out in a study of T cells after posttransplantation cyclophosphamide. Findings and limits, study-wide: Skin or GI-infiltrating T cells shared few TRB sequences with blood. Later blood repertoires were often dominated by clones from the donor CD8+ memory compartment.

Repertoires were generated with immunoSEQ multiplex PCR, while TCRdb's copy carries only in-frame clones and drops some. The sample yields approximately 27,000 clones, without any singletons. This clone was observed a handful of times. The antigen remains unidentified. Germline V CDR1 and CDR2: SGHTS, YDEGEE. The CDR3 covers 12 residues. The sample was PBMCs. The chain carries TRBV5-8 and TRBJ2-5; maybe TRBD1 (6 bases). TRBJ2-7 matches the DNA end more closely, so the J call is doubtful. This clonotype originated in a man aged 50 or older in good health, CMV-negative, and a related stem cell transplant donor. CDR3 coding DNA: TGTGCCAGCAGCAACGACAGGAACGAGCAGTACTTC. Its protein is CASSNDRNEQYF.